This is a list of T cell receptor beta chains from one sample in a study of technical replicates of blood from a handful of donors. Here immunoSEQ multiplex PCR was the method, and the copy in TCRdb shows in-frame clones only, minus some. The sample has about 81,000 clones, about 90% seen once; the top ten hold 0.2% to 0.3%. The sample consisted of T cells isolated from PBMCs. All receptors derive from a human donor in good health. Each CDR3 is given with its conserved first and last residue. A D gene is named only where the DNA matches it firmly. Clone size, where shown, is once, few, many, or a class for clones that have expanded.

V gene: TRBV29-1
CDR3 length: 15
J gene: TRBJ1-1
D gene: NA
clone size: few
CDR3 DNA: TGCAGCGCCGAAGGGGGGGCGTGGATGAACACTGAAGCTTTCTTT
CDR3 protein: CSAEGGAWMNTEAFF

V gene: TRBV11-2
CDR3 length: 15
J gene: TRBJ2-7
D gene: NA
clone size: NA
CDR3 DNA: TGTGCCAGCAGCTTCTGGGACACTCGGACCTACGAGCAGTACTTC
CDR3 protein: CASSFWDTRTYEQYF

V gene: TRBV18
CDR3 length: 14
J gene: TRBJ1-5
D gene: NA
clone size: NA
CDR3 DNA: TGTGCCAGCTCACCAGAGGCAGCCAATCAGCCCCAGCATTTT
CDR3 protein: CASSPEAANQPQHF

V gene: TRBV21-1
CDR3 length: 17
J gene: TRBJ1-3
D gene: NA
clone size: NA
CDR3 DNA: NA
CDR3 protein: CASSKTDPFGSGNTIYF

V gene: TRBV12-2
CDR3 length: 17
J gene: TRBJ2-5
D gene: NA
clone size: NA
CDR3 DNA: TGTGCAAGTCGCTTGGGAGCGACTAGCGGGAGAGTAGAGACCCAGTACTTC
CDR3 protein: CASRLGATSGRVETQYF

V gene: TRBV4-2
CDR3 length: 15
J gene: TRBJ1-5
D gene: TRBD1
clone size: NA
CDR3 DNA: TGTGCCAGCAGCAGTGAGGGGACAGGTGGCCAGCCCCAGCATTTT
CDR3 protein: CASSSEGTGGQPQHF

V gene: TRBV11-3
CDR3 length: 16
J gene: TRBJ1-2
D gene: NA
clone size: NA
CDR3 DNA: TGTGCCAGCAGCTTTAGGGACATGACGACAGACTATGGCTACACCTTC
CDR3 protein: CASSFRDMTTDYGYTF

V gene: TRBV6-5
CDR3 length: 15
J gene: TRBJ2-7
D gene: NA
clone size: once
CDR3 DNA: TGTGCCAGCAGTTTATTGGCAGGCGGGGTCAACGAGCAGTACTTC
CDR3 protein: CASSLLAGGVNEQYF

V gene: TRBV6-4
CDR3 length: 16
J gene: TRBJ2-6
D gene: TRBD1
clone size: NA
CDR3 DNA: TGTGCCAGCAGTGGGACAGGGGGCGCTGGGGCCAACGTCCTGACTTTC
CDR3 protein: CASSGTGGAGANVLTF

V gene: TRBV10-3
CDR3 length: 16
J gene: TRBJ2-1
D gene: TRBD2
clone size: NA
CDR3 DNA: TGTGCCATCAGTGAGTCTAAGCGGGAGCCCTACAATGAGCAGTTCTTC
CDR3 protein: CAISESKREPYNEQFF

V gene: TRBV7-5
CDR3 length: 15
J gene: TRBJ1-5
D gene: NA
clone size: NA
CDR3 DNA: TGTGTCAGAAGCCGACCAGGGGGCGCCGGGCAGCCCCAGCATTTT
CDR3 protein: CVRSRPGGAGQPQHF

V gene: TRBV28
CDR3 length: 13
J gene: TRBJ2-7
D gene: TRBD2
clone size: NA
CDR3 DNA: TGTGCCAGCAGTATTCCGGGACTAGGCGAGCAGTACTTC
CDR3 protein: CASSIPGLGEQYF

V gene: TRBV4-1
CDR3 length: 16
J gene: TRBJ2-3
D gene: NA
clone size: NA
CDR3 DNA: TGCGCCAGCAGCCAGGAAGGGGGCCTAGGGGGGAATACGCAGTATTTT
CDR3 protein: CASSQEGGLGGNTQYF

V gene: TRBV2
CDR3 length: 13
J gene: TRBJ1-1
D gene: TRBD1
clone size: NA
CDR3 DNA: TGTGCCAGCAGACGACAGGGATACACTGAAGCTTTCTTT
CDR3 protein: CASRRQGYTEAFF

V gene: TRBV7-9
CDR3 length: 15
J gene: TRBJ1-2
D gene: NA
clone size: NA
CDR3 DNA: TGTGCCAGCAGCTTAGTAGGAGGGGCCCTCTATGGCTACACCTTC
CDR3 protein: CASSLVGGALYGYTF

V gene: TRBV6-1
CDR3 length: 13
J gene: TRBJ1-2
D gene: NA
clone size: NA
CDR3 DNA: TGTGCCAGCAGTGAACCGGACAGCTATGGCTACACCTTC
CDR3 protein: CASSEPDSYGYTF

V gene: TRBV19
CDR3 length: 12
J gene: TRBJ2-7
D gene: NA
clone size: NA
CDR3 DNA: TGTGCCAGTAGTTTCGAAGGACAACCTCAGTACTTC
CDR3 protein: CASSFEGQPQYF

V gene: TRBV20-1
CDR3 length: 11
J gene: TRBJ2-1
D gene: NA
clone size: NA
CDR3 DNA: TGCAGTGCTAGATCTAGCAACGAGCAGTTCTTC
CDR3 protein: CSARSSNEQFF

V gene: TRBV7-9
CDR3 length: 14
J gene: TRBJ1-1
D gene: NA
clone size: NA
CDR3 DNA: TGTGCCAGCAGCTTGAAATACAGGGACACTGAAGCTTTCTTT
CDR3 protein: CASSLKYRDTEAFF

V gene: TRBV4-1
CDR3 length: 16
J gene: TRBJ2-3
D gene: NA
clone size: NA
CDR3 DNA: TGCGCCAGCAGCCAAACCCTCCGGACTAGCACAGATACGCAGTATTTT
CDR3 protein: CASSQTLRTSTDTQYF

V gene: TRBV5-6
CDR3 length: 11
J gene: TRBJ1-2
D gene: NA
clone size: NA
CDR3 DNA: TGTGCCAGCAGAAGAGGCTATGGCTACACCTTC
CDR3 protein: CASRRGYGYTF

V gene: TRBV25-1
CDR3 length: 15
J gene: TRBJ1-2
D gene: NA
clone size: NA
CDR3 DNA: TGTGCCAGCAGTGAAGGGGCCTCGGGCTACTATGGCTACACCTTC
CDR3 protein: CASSEGASGYYGYTF

V gene: TRBV2
CDR3 length: 14
J gene: TRBJ2-1
D gene: NA
clone size: NA
CDR3 DNA: TGTGCCAGCAACGCCAACACCTTATACAATGAGCAGTTCTTC
CDR3 protein: CASNANTLYNEQFF

V gene: TRBV29-1
CDR3 length: 12
J gene: TRBJ2-7
D gene: TRBD1
clone size: NA
CDR3 DNA: TGCAGCGTTGGGGACAGTTCCTACGAGCAGTACTTC
CDR3 protein: CSVGDSSYEQYF

V gene: TRBV7-9
CDR3 length: 15
J gene: TRBJ2-1
D gene: TRBD2
clone size: NA
CDR3 DNA: TGTGCCAGCAGCCCACGACTAGCGGTATACAATGAGCAGTTCTTC
CDR3 protein: CASSPRLAVYNEQFF